The 27 T cell receptor beta chains presented below share a single source sample, sequenced in a study of T cell changes during pregnancy in multiple sclerosis. The data were produced by immunoSEQ multiplex PCR, yet TCRdb's version contains in-frame clones alone and is incomplete. The table shows about 49,000 clones, with around 89% occurring only once. Sequenced material: peripheral blood, taken after pregnancy. The receptors shown here come from a female donor in good health, enrolled as a control in a pregnancy study.

The CDR3 sequence is CASSRLPNEKLFF. CDR3 DNA: TGTGCCAGCAGTCGACTCCCTAATGAAAAACTGTTTTTT. The chain has TRBV27 and TRBJ1-4; no firm D call. There are 13 residues in the CDR3. The germline CDR1 and CDR2 sequences are MNHEY and SMNVEV (reference sequence). V was clipped by 5 bases and J by 3 bases, with 7 bases between them.

The chain uses TRBV30 and TRBJ1-1, with 8 bases matching TRBD1. V was pared by 5 bases and J by 0 bases, with 2 bases of the junction left unmatched. Germline loops: CDR1 GTSNPN, CDR2 SVGIG (reference sequence). The CDR3 length is 13 residues. CDR3 nucleotide sequence: TGTGCCTGGCGGACAGGGCTGAACACTGAAGCTTTCTTT. Translation: CAWRTGLNTEAFF.

V usage is TRBV5-6 and J usage is TRBJ2-5, with 13 nucleotides matching TRBD2. This CDR3 has 15 residues. Germline V CDR1 and CDR2: SGHDT, YYEEEE. Trimming cost V 4 bases and J 5 bases; bases outside gene matches: 5. CDR3 sequence: CASSLLAGGLETQYF. The CDR3 DNA is TGTGCCAGCAGCCTACTAGCGGGGGGGCTGGAGACCCAGTACTTC.

The chain carries TRBV7-3 and TRBJ2-2, with 7 bases lining up with TRBD1. The germline CDR1 and CDR2 sequences are SGHTA and FQGTGA. The CDR3 sequence is 16 residues long. The V segment lost 3 bases and the J segment 0 bases; nucleotides outside the gene matches: 4. CDR3 sequence reads: CASSFSGGTNTGELFF. The CDR3, as DNA: TGTGCCAGCAGCTTTTCAGGGGGAACGAACACCGGGGAGCTGTTTTTT.

The chain combines TRBV6-1 with TRBJ1-1, with D unresolved. The V gene's germline CDR1 is MNHNS and CDR2 SASEGT. This CDR3 contains 14 residues. V lost 4 bases, J lost 1 base, and 10 bases lay in between. For the CDR3, the DNA is TGTGCCAGCAGTGGAACGACGGGGAACACTGAAGCTTTCTTT. As protein: CASSGTTGNTEAFF.

This clone was observed a few times. This rearrangement joins TRBV6-6 to TRBJ2-4, with 9 bases aligning to TRBD2. The V segment lost 5 bases and the J segment 5 bases; nucleotides outside the gene matches: 4. The CDR3 loop spans 14 amino acids. The germline CDR1 and CDR2 sequences are MNHNY and SVGAGI (reference sequence). The CDR3 DNA reads as TGTGCCAGCAGTCTACGCGGGGGGGAAAACATTCAGTACTTC. This translates into CASSLRGGENIQYF.

V is TRBV10-2 and J is TRBJ1-3; 7 positions match TRBD1. The length of the CDR3 is 15 residues. With V trimmed by 6 bases and J by 3 bases, 8 bases remained unmatched. Germline assignment: CDR1 WSHSY and CDR2 SAAADI. As DNA, the CDR3 is TGCGCCAGCAGGGCGGGACAGTCATATGGAAACACCATATATTTT. Amino acids: CASRAGQSYGNTIYF.

The gene calls are TRBV5-5 and TRBJ1-1; a weak D match, TRBD1 (5 bases). V was trimmed by 3 bases and J by 4 bases, leaving 13 bases between them. Per the germline V gene, CDR1 is SGHKS and CDR2 is YYEKEE (reference sequence). The CDR3 has 14 residues. CDR3: CASSSTGGGTEAFF. Written as DNA, the CDR3 is TGTGCCAGCAGCTCGACGGGGGGGGGCACTGAAGCTTTCTTT.

DNA of the CDR3: TGTGCCACCAGACCCCGGGGAGGGGGCTACACCTTC. It specifies CATRPRGGGYTF. V usage is TRBV15 and J usage is TRBJ1-2, with D hard to call. The CDR3 has 12 amino acids. The germline V gene encodes CDR1 LNHNV and CDR2 YYDKDF (reference sequence). V was shortened by 6 bases and J by 8 bases, with 13 bases between the two germline ends.

V gene TRBV30 combines with J gene TRBJ1-6; D is ambiguous. V was shortened by 1 base and J by 8 bases, with 9 bases between the two germline ends. The CDR3 contains 13 residues. CDR1 is GTSNPN, CDR2 SVGIG, per germline (reference sequence). The CDR3 loop is CAWSGGIDSPLHF. Here the CDR3 DNA reads TGTGCCTGGAGTGGCGGGATTGATTCACCCCTCCACTTT.

The chain carries TRBV6-5 and TRBJ1-3; no firm D call. Germline values: CDR1 MNHEY, CDR2 SVGAGI. Trimming left V 4 bases short and J 8 bases short, with 15 bases between. The CDR3 has 14 residues. The CDR3 loop reads CASSSNGGTDTIYF. The CDR3 DNA reads TGTGCCAGCAGTTCAAACGGCGGTACCGACACCATATATTTT.

The genes are TRBV10-3 and TRBJ1-1, with D possibly being TRBD1 (5 bases). Germline CDR1 reads ENHRY; CDR2 reads SYGVKD. The V and J ends lost 6 bases and 1 base respectively, with 12 bases between them. This CDR3 comprises 14 residues. The CDR3 is CAIRPDRENTEAFF. The CDR3 coding sequence is TGTGCCATCAGGCCTGACAGAGAGAACACTGAAGCTTTCTTT.

CDR3 sequence reads: CASSPRTSATTDTQYF. CDR3 coding DNA: TGCGCCAGCAGCCCGCGGACTAGCGCAACCACAGATACGCAGTATTTT. The rearrangement uses TRBV5-1 and TRBJ2-3, with 9 positions matching TRBD2. Germline V CDR1 and CDR2: SGHRS, YFSETQ. J was trimmed by 2 bases and V by 4 bases; bases with no gene match: 8. The CDR3 extends over 16 amino acids.

The chain recombines TRBV9 with TRBJ2-1; a possible D gene is TRBD2 (5 bases). Between the trimmed V and J ends, which lost 0 bases and 3 bases, there was a span of 19 bases. Per germline, CDR1 SGDLS and CDR2 YYNGEE. The CDR3 sequence is 18 residues long. The CDR3 sequence is CASSVGNGGSFFYNEQFF. The DNA of the CDR3 is TGTGCCAGCAGCGTAGGTAATGGAGGCAGTTTTTTCTACAATGAGCAGTTCTTC. The full variable domain, its missing parts supplied by reference TRBV9 and TRBJ2-1, is DSGVTQTPKHLITATGQRVTLRCSPRSGDLSVYWYQQSLDQGLQFLIQYYNGEERAKGNILERFSAQQFPDLHSELNLSSLELGDSALYFCASSVGNGGSFFYNEQFFGPGTRLTVL.

V gene TRBV7-2 combines with J gene TRBJ1-6; D gene uncertain. The germline V gene has CDR1 SGHTA and CDR2 FQGNSA. The CDR3 has 17 amino acids. V lost 1 base, J lost 4 bases, and 14 bases lay in between. The CDR3 spells CASSLGVSPRYNSPLHF. The CDR3 DNA sequence: TGTGCCAGCAGCTTAGGAGTGTCCCCGAGGTATAATTCACCCCTCCACTTT.

V is TRBV6-1 and J is TRBJ1-5, with 9 bases lining up with TRBD1. After removal of 4 bases from V and 2 bases from J, the junction contained 6 bases not matched to a gene. Germline V gene sequence: CDR1 MNHNS, CDR2 SASEGT. The CDR3 has 16 amino acids. The CDR3 DNA sequence: TGTGCCAGCAGTGCCACAGGGGGCGCGGGCAATCAGCCCCAGCATTTT. This translates into CASSATGGAGNQPQHF.

The gene calls are TRBV7-6 and TRBJ2-1; TRBD1 agrees at 11 bases. Trimming took 4 bases from V and 5 from J; bases not matched to a gene: 4. The CDR3 totals 15 residues. Germline assignment: CDR1 SGHVS and CDR2 FNYEAQ. CDR3: CASSSGTGGNNEQFF. The CDR3, as DNA: TGTGCCAGCAGCTCCGGGACAGGGGGAAACAATGAGCAGTTCTTC.

This chain joins TRBV7-2 and TRBJ1-6; 9 bases map to TRBD1. CDR1 and CDR2 from the germline V gene are SGHTA and FQGNSA. The CDR3 has 14 residues. Germline trimming cut 5 bases from V and 11 bases from J; bases unmatched to any gene: 7. CDR3 sequence (DNA): TGTGCCAGCAGCCGGGGACAGGGAACGCCACCCCTCCACTTT. Translating gives CASSRGQGTPPLHF.

The chain uses TRBV4-2 and TRBJ1-4, with D perhaps TRBD1 (5 bases). The CDR3 consists of 15 residues. Trimming removed 5 bases from V and 1 base from J, with 11 bases in between. Germline values: CDR1 LGHNA, CDR2 YNFKEQ. The chain's CDR3 is CASSAHRQTNEKLFF. In DNA, the CDR3 is TGTGCCAGCAGCGCCCACAGGCAAACTAATGAAAAACTGTTTTTT.

The chain is built from TRBV27 and TRBJ2-1, with 10 bases identical to TRBD2. Germline trimming cut 1 base from V and 7 bases from J; bases unmatched to any gene: 7. Looked up from germline, CDR1 is MNHEY and CDR2 is SMNVEV (reference sequence). The CDR3 consists of 16 residues. In DNA form, the CDR3 reads TGTGCCAGCAGTTTATTCAAGCGGGAGGGCTTAAATGAGCAGTTCTTC. This translates into CASSLFKREGLNEQFF.

The chain carries TRBV5-1 and TRBJ2-7; a weak D match, TRBD2 (6 bases). V was shortened by 2 bases and J by 1 base, with 13 bases between the two germline ends. The CDR3 length is 15 residues. Germline V lookup: CDR1 SGHRS, CDR2 YFSETQ. The CDR3 is CASSFLDGTSYEQYF. In DNA, the CDR3 is TGCGCCAGCAGCTTCCTGGACGGGACTTCCTACGAGCAGTACTTC.

The rearrangement uses TRBV9 and TRBJ2-5, with TRBD1 matching 10 bases. CDR1 SGDLS and CDR2 YYNGEE come from the germline V gene. The CDR3 runs 15 residues. V dropped 4 bases and J dropped 5; count of bases not matched to a gene: 8. The CDR3 DNA follows: TGTGCCAGCAGCCGCCGGGACAGGGGAGCGGAGACCCAGTACTTC. It is translated as CASSRRDRGAETQYF. The full variable domain, rest sourced from reference TRBV9 and TRBJ2-5, is DSGVTQTPKHLITATGQRVTLRCSPRSGDLSVYWYQQSLDQGLQFLIQYYNGEERAKGNILERFSAQQFPDLHSELNLSSLELGDSALYFCASSRRDRGAETQYFGPGTRLLVL.

This clone was picked up one time. The rearrangement uses TRBV11-2 and TRBJ1-2, with 9 bases identical to TRBD1. Per germline, CDR1 SGHAT and CDR2 FQNNGV. With 0 bases clipped from V and 6 bases from J, the junction kept 2 bases outside the gene matches. This CDR3 spans 14 amino acids. The CDR3 loop reads CASSLEGQGHGYTF. In nucleotides, the CDR3 is TGTGCCAGCAGCTTAGAGGGACAGGGACATGGCTACACCTTC.

The J gene is TRBJ1-5, the V gene TRBV28; D possibly corresponds to TRBD1 (5 bases). The CDR3 is 15 amino acids. Germline V gene data show CDR1 as MDHEN and CDR2 as SYDVKM. V lost 4 bases and J lost 3, with 13 bases in between. CDR3 protein: CASSSFREVNQPQHF. The DNA of the CDR3 is TGTGCCAGCAGTTCTTTCAGGGAAGTCAATCAGCCCCAGCATTTT.

The chain uses TRBV9 and TRBJ2-2; D is possibly TRBD2 (6 bases). CDR1 and CDR2 (germline): SGDLS, YYNGEE. CDR3 length equals 16 residues. Trimming shortened V by 4 bases and J by 4 bases, and 17 bases separated the two germline ends. The CDR3 DNA follows: TGTGCCAGCAGCCACTCAGACGCGGGGACCACCGGGGAGCTGTTTTTT. Protein: CASSHSDAGTTGELFF.

A single count supports this clone. The chain has TRBV28 and TRBJ1-1; D unclear. This CDR3 region has 12 residues. The germline V gene encodes CDR1 MDHEN and CDR2 SYDVKM. V dropped 2 bases and J dropped 8 bases, with 9 bases sitting between them. As DNA, the CDR3 is TGTGCCAGCAGTTTAGCTGGGCCAGAAGCTTTCTTT. Its protein is CASSLAGPEAFF.

In its sample, this clone was seen a few times. V gene TRBV5-1 combines with J gene TRBJ1-1; D may be TRBD1 (5 bases). This CDR3 is built from 12 residues. CDR1 and CDR2 (germline): SGHRS, YFSETQ. V was trimmed by 0 bases and J by 7 bases, leaving 7 bases between them. The CDR3 reads CASSLAGGEAFF. As DNA, the CDR3 is TGCGCCAGCAGCTTGGCGGGGGGTGAAGCTTTCTTT.